The 17 T cell receptor beta chains presented below share a single source sample, sequenced in a study of vaccination and CD4 T cells after COVID-19. For these TCRs, the target antigens are not known. As for treatment: approximately nine-day PBMC culture with coronavirus spike peptide pools or control peptides (ViraFEST assay). Cultured CD4+ T-cell DNA underwent Oncomine TCR Beta short-read sequencing. TCRdb redid the calling of the PCR reads with MiXCR, one entry per CDR3 protein. The sample records over 10,000 distinct CDR3 sequences, about 30% being singletons. Input material: CD4+ T cells from blood, cultured in vitro. These receptors came from a human donor who had recovered from COVID-19.

This clonotype turned up a few times. The chain is built from TRBV30 and TRBJ2-3, with D possibly being TRBD2 (5 bases). Germline V gene data show CDR1 as GTSNPN and CDR2 as SVGIG (reference sequence). The V gene lost 2 bases and the J gene lost 4 bases, with 7 bases spanning the gap. The CDR3 extends over 12 amino acids. The CDR3 here is CAWSRRSDTQYF. Here the CDR3 DNA reads TGTGCCTGGAGTAGGAGGTCAGATACGCAGTATTTT.

This clonotype showed up just a few times. The chain joins TRBV5-4 to TRBJ2-2; D not resolved. Germline V gives CDR1 SGHNT, CDR2 YYREEE (reference sequence). CDR3 length: 16 amino acids. V lost 3 bases and J 6 bases, leaving 18 bases between the germline ends. CDR3 sequence (DNA): TGTGCCAGCAGCTCCCCCTCTTCCACCGGAGCCGGGGAGCTGTTTTTT. This codes for CASSSPSSTGAGELFF. Full variable domain (outside the CDR3, taken from reference TRBV5-4 and TRBJ2-2): ETGVTQSPTHLIKTRGQQVTLRCSSQSGHNTVSWYQQALGQGPQFIFQYYREEENGRGNFPPRFSGLQFPNYSSELNVNALELDDSALYLCASSSPSSTGAGELFFGEGSRLTVL.

The chain links TRBV19 to TRBJ2-1, with 8 bases fitting TRBD2. In germline, CDR1 is LNHDA, CDR2 SQIVND (reference sequence). The CDR3 covers 16 residues. V lost 4 bases, J lost 6 bases, and 11 bases stayed unmatched. In nucleotides, the CDR3 is TGTGCCAGTAGTAGTACGGGACTAGGGTCGGGCAATGAGCAGTTCTTC. It translates to CASSSTGLGSGNEQFF.

The gene calls are TRBV6-1 and TRBJ2-3; D may correspond to TRBD1 or TRBD2 (5 bases each). This CDR3 is 13 amino acids long. V lost 8 bases and J lost 3, with 12 bases in between. CDR1 and CDR2 (germline): MNHNS, SASEGT. CDR3 in DNA: TGTGCCAGCGGGACCCAGAGGACAGATACGCAGTATTTT. This sequence encodes CASGTQRTDTQYF.

This clonotype was counted a few times. The rearrangement uses TRBV23-1 and TRBJ1-2; D gene unclear. TRBV23-1 has ORF status, its function being uncertain. V lost 1 base and J 3 bases, leaving 15 bases between the germline ends. The CDR3 consists of 16 residues. In DNA form, the CDR3 reads TGCGCCAGCAGTCAATTCGGCCCCGGGGATGACTATGGCTACACCTTC. It codes for CASSQFGPGDDYGYTF.

This clonotype was counted once. This chain joins TRBV28 and TRBJ1-2; 11 nucleotides match TRBD1. This CDR3 contains 16 residues. V shed 6 bases, J shed 0 bases, and the junction held 6 bases outside the gene matches. Germline assignment: CDR1 MDHEN and CDR2 SYDVKM. The CDR3 is CASSRGTGGTNYGYTF. CDR3 DNA: TGTGCCAGCAGCCGAGGGACAGGGGGAACTAACTATGGCTACACCTTC.

The rearrangement joins TRBV28 to TRBJ2-1, with 7 bases lining up with TRBD2. There are 14 residues in the CDR3. CDR1 MDHEN and CDR2 SYDVKM come from the germline V gene. With V trimmed by 6 bases and J by 4 bases, 6 bases remained unmatched. CDR3 residues: CASRGGILYNEQFF. In nucleotides, the CDR3 is TGTGCCAGCAGGGGGGGGATTTTGTACAATGAGCAGTTCTTC.

This chain joins TRBV2 and TRBJ2-7, with TRBD2 identical over 14 bases. Germline trimming cut 7 bases from V and 2 bases from J; bases unmatched to any gene: 10. The CDR3 runs to 17 residues. Germline CDR1 SNHLY, CDR2 FYNNEI. The DNA of the CDR3 is TGTGCCAGCAATCTCGGACTAGCGGGAGGAGAGACCTACGAGCAGTACTTC. Residues: CASNLGLAGGETYEQYF.

The rearrangement joins TRBV6-5 to TRBJ2-7, with D maybe TRBD1 (5 bases). The germline V and J ends were trimmed by 2 bases and 0 bases, with 11 bases remaining between them. Germline loops: CDR1 MNHEY, CDR2 SVGAGI. This CDR3 is 15 amino acids long. The CDR3 loop is CASSYAQGRSYEQYF. For the CDR3, the DNA is TGTGCCAGCAGTTACGCGCAGGGTCGCTCCTACGAGCAGTACTTC.

This clonotype has only a few counts. A junction end diverges from the germline sequence, so it may reflect a read error. The chain joins TRBV19 to TRBJ2-7; D tentatively reads TRBD1 or TRBD2 (5 bases each). The CDR3 spans 12 residues. Germline loops: CDR1 LNHDA, CDR2 SQIVND (reference sequence). CDR3 residues: CASRGEGYLFHF. Here the CDR3 DNA reads TGTGCCAGTAGAGGCGAGGGGTACCTCTTCCACTTC.

This clonotype was detected only a few times. The chain carries TRBV4-1 and TRBJ1-2, with D perhaps matching TRBD1 (5 bases). Germline V gives CDR1 MGHRA, CDR2 YSYEKL. There are 14 residues in the CDR3. Trimming shortened V by 4 bases and J by 0 bases, and 9 bases separated the two germline ends. In DNA, the CDR3 is TGCGCCAGCAGCCTGGACACAGCTAACTATGGCTACACCTTC. Translation gives CASSLDTANYGYTF.

The chain links TRBV5-6 to TRBJ2-1, with D unresolved. CDR1 and CDR2 (germline): SGHDT, YYEEEE. The length of the CDR3 is 12 residues. The V end was cut by 3 bases, the J end by 7 bases, with 8 bases between. The CDR3 is CASSSPGNEQFF. The CDR3, as DNA: TGTGCCAGCAGCTCGCCCGGGAATGAGCAGTTCTTC.

Within the sample, this clonotype is medium-sized. V usage is TRBV24-1 and J usage is TRBJ2-5; 7 positions match TRBD1. In germline, CDR1 is KGHDR, CDR2 SFDVKD. V was clipped by 3 bases and J by 5 bases; unmatched bases: 14. CDR3 length: 17 residues. The DNA of the CDR3 is TGTGCCACCAGTGATGTGGTAGGGGGCTACGGTGGGGAGACCCAGTACTTC. Translating gives CATSDVVGGYGGETQYF.

This rearrangement joins TRBV12-3 or TRBV12-4 to TRBJ2-5; 11 nucleotides agree with TRBD2. This CDR3 spans 15 amino acids. V dropped 5 bases and J dropped 2; count of bases not matched to a gene: 4. The CDR3 spells CASSRSGGAQETQYF. For the CDR3, the DNA is TGTGCCAGCAGTCGTAGCGGGGGGGCACAAGAGACCCAGTACTTC.

The chain employs TRBV18 and TRBJ2-5; no firm D call. The CDR3 has 12 residues. V lost 4 bases, J lost 5 bases, and 8 bases lay in between. The germline V gene has CDR1 KGHSH and CDR2 LQKENI. CDR3 region: CASSQLSETQYF. The DNA of the CDR3 is TGTGCCAGCTCACAACTCTCCGAGACCCAGTACTTC.

This clonotype was seen a few times. The chain has TRBV10-1 and TRBJ1-1; TRBD1 is a possible D gene (5 bases). Trimming removed 4 bases at V and 0 bases at J, with 6 bases between. Germline loops: CDR1 WNHNN, CDR2 SYGVQD (reference sequence). The CDR3 runs 13 residues. The CDR3 DNA reads as TGCGCCAGCAGTGGACAGATGAACACTGAAGCTTTCTTT. It specifies CASSGQMNTEAFF.

The chain carries TRBV5-1 and TRBJ2-1; no reliable D call. Deletions cut 1 base from V and 4 bases from J, with 12 bases between. Germline V CDR1 and CDR2: SGHRS, YFSETQ. CDR3 size: 15 residues. The CDR3: CASSLQGNGYNEQFF. CDR3 in DNA: TGCGCCAGCAGCTTGCAAGGGAACGGGTACAATGAGCAGTTCTTC.